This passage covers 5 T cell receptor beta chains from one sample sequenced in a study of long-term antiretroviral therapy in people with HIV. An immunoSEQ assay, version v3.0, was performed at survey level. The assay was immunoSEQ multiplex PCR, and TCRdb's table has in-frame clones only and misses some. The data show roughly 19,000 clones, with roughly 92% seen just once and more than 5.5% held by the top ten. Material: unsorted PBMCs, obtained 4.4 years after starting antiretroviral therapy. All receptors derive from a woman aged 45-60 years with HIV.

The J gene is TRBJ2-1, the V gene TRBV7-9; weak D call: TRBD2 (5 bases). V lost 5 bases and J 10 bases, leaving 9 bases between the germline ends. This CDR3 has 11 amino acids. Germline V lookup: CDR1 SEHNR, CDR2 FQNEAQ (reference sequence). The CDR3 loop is CASSPRGEQFF. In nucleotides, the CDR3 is TGTGCCAGCAGCCCCCGCGGGGAGCAGTTCTTC.

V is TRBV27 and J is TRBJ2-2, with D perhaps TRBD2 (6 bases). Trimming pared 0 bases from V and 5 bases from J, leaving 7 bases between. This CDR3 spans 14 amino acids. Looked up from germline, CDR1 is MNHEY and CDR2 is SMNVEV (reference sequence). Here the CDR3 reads CASSLSLATGELFF. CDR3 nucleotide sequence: TGTGCCAGCAGTTTATCACTAGCTACCGGGGAGCTGTTTTTT.

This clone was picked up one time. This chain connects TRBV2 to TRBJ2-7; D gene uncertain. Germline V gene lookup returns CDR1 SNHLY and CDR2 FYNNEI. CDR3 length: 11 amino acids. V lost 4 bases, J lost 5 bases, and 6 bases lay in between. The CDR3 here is CASSVVHEQYF. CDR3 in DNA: TGTGCCAGCAGTGTGGTGCACGAGCAGTACTTC.

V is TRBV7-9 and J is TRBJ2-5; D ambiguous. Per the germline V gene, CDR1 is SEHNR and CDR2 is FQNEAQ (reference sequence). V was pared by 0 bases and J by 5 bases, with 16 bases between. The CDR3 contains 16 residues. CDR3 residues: CASSLAFIGKQETQYF. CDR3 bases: TGTGCCAGCAGCTTAGCATTCATAGGGAAGCAGGAGACCCAGTACTTC.

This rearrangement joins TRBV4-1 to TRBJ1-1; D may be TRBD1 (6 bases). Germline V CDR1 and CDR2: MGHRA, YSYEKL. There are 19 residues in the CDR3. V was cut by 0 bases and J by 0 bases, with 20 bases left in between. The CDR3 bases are TGCGCCAGCAGCCAAGATAAGGGGGGCGGTAGTTTTGTGAACACTGAAGCTTTCTTT. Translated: CASSQDKGGGSFVNTEAFF.